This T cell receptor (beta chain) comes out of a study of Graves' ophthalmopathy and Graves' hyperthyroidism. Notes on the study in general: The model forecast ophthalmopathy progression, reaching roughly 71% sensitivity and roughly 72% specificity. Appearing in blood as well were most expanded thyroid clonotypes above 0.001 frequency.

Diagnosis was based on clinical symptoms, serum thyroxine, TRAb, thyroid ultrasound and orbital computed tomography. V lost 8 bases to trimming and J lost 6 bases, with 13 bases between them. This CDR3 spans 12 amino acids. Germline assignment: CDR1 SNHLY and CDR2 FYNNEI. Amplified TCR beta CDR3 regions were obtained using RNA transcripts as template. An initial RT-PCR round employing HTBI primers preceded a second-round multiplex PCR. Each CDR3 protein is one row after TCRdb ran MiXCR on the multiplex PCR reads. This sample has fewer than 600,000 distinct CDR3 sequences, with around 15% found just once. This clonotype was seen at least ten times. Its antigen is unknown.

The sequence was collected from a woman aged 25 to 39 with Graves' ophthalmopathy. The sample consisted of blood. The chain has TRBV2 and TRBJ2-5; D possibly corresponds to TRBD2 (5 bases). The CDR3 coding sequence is TGTGCCAGCGGCGGGCCCCGGCAGACCCAGTACTTC. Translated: CASGGPRQTQYF.